This TCR beta chain was profiled in a study of CD8 T cells in Susac syndrome. It was with random hexamers that roughly 0.5 to 1 ug RNA was reverse transcribed. TCRdb analysed the immunoSEQ multiplex PCR reads with MiXCR anew, one entry per CDR3 protein. The sample yields about 440,000 distinct CDR3 sequences, approximately 85% seen once. CDR3 length equals 16 residues. Germline trimming cut 0 bases from V and 4 bases from J; bases unmatched to any gene: 8. Germline CDR1 LNHDA, CDR2 SQIVND (reference sequence). The clonotype was recovered from a human donor with multiple sclerosis. V is TRBV19 and J is TRBJ1-1; TRBD1 matches 7 bases. Sequenced: CD8+ T cells from PBMCs. Here the CDR3 DNA reads TGTGCCAGTAGTATAGACCACAGGGGATCCGGCACTGAAGCTTTCTTT. Amino acids: CASSIDHRGSGTEAFF.